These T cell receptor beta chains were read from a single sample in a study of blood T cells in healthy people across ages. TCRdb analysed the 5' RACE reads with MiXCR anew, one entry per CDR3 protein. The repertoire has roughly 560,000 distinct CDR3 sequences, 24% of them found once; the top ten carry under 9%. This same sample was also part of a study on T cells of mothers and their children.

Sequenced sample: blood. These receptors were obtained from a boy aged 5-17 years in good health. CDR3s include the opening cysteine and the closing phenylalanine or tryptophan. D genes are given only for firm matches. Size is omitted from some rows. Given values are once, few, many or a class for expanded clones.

CASISQPGDQEKLFF TGTGCCAGCATATCGCAACCAGGGGATCAAGAAAAACTGTTTTTT TRBJ1-4 . TRBV7-2 .
CASSTGVATQNEQFF TGTGCCAGCAGTACAGGGGTAGCGACACAAAATGAGCAGTTCTTC TRBJ2-1 many TRBV27 TRBD1
CASSQEEGNTEAFF TGCGCCAGCAGCCAAGAAGAGGGGAACACTGAAGCTTTCTTT TRBJ1-1 few TRBV4-3 .
CASSFRGQISYEQYF TGTGCCAGCAGTTTTAGGGGGCAGATTTCCTACGAGCAGTACTTC TRBJ2-7 . TRBV28 TRBD1
CASSESPWDREYNEQFF TGTGCCAGCAGCGAATCCCCATGGGACAGGGAGTACAATGAGCAGTTCTTC TRBJ2-1 many TRBV7-3 TRBD1
CSASSYGGETSTDTQYF TGCAGTGCTAGTTCCTATGGCGGGGAGACTAGCACAGATACGCAGTATTTT TRBJ2-3 few TRBV20-1 .
CASSLAPVRASSYEQYF TGTGCCAGCAGCTTAGCGCCAGTCAGGGCGAGCTCCTACGAGCAGTACTTC TRBJ2-7 . TRBV7-2 .
CSAPLAGLYNEQFF TGCAGTGCTCCCCTGGCGGGACTCTACAATGAGCAGTTCTTC TRBJ2-1 few TRBV20-1 .
CASSKPGHSELAKNIQYF TGTGCCAGCAGCAAGCCGGGACACAGCGAACTAGCCAAAAACATTCAGTACTTC TRBJ2-4 few TRBV21-1 .
CASSLDHPSGSSETQYF TGTGCCAGCAGCTTGGATCACCCTAGCGGGAGCAGTGAGACCCAGTACTTC TRBJ2-5 few TRBV7-6 TRBD2
CASSQGEGRATEAFF TGCGCCAGCAGCCAAGGGGAGGGTCGGGCGACTGAAGCTTTCTTT TRBJ1-1 . TRBV4-3 .
CASSLPPAPLQDTYSEQFF TGTGCCAGCAGTTTACCCCCGGCCCCATTGCAGGACACTTATAGTGAGCAGTTCTTC TRBJ2-1 once TRBV28 .
CASSPRNRANTGELFF TGTGCCAGCAGCCCACGGAATAGGGCGAACACCGGGGAGCTGTTTTTT TRBJ2-2 few TRBV7-9 .
CASSLKAPSGTGEDTEAFF TGCGCCAGCAGCTTAAAGGCCCCCTCTGGGACAGGGGAAGACACTGAAGCTTTCTTT TRBJ1-1 few TRBV5-1 TRBD1
CASSQAGSHNEQFF TGTGCCAGCAGCCAAGCGGGCTCCCACAATGAGCAGTTCTTC TRBJ2-1 . TRBV3-1 .
CASSSPFRAQETQYF TGTGCCAGCAGTTCCCCGTTTAGGGCCCAAGAGACCCAGTACTTC TRBJ2-5 . TRBV28 .